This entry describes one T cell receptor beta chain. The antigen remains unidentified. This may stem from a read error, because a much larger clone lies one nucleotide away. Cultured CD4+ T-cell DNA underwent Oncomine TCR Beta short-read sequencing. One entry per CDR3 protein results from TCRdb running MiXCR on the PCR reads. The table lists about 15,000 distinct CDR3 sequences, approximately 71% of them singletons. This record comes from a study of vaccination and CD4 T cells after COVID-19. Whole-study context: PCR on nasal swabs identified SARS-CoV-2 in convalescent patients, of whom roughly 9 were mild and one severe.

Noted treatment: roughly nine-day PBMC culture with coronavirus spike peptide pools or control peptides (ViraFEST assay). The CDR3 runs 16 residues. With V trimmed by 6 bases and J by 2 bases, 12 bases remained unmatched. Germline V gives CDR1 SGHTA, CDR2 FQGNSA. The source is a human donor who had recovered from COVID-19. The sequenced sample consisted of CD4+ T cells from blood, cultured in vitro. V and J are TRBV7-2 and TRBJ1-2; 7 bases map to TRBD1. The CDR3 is CASSHRGGGVNYGYTF. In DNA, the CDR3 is TGTGCCAGCAGTCACAGGGGAGGAGGAGTGAACTATGGCTACACCTTC. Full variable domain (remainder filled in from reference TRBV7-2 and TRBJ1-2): GAGVSQSPSNKVTEKGKDVELRCDPISGHTALYWYRQSLGQGLEFLIYFQGNSAPDKSGLPSDRFSAERTGGSVSTLTIQRTQQEDSAVYLCASSHRGGGVNYGYTFGSGTRLTVV.